These 26 T cell receptor beta chains were sequenced from one sample in a study of T cell responses to AZD1222 COVID-19 vaccine. Some clones are missing from TCRdb's copy, which holds only in-frame ones; the method was immunoSEQ multiplex PCR. The table includes about 120,000 clones, about 89% detected once. This specimen consisted of peripheral blood, obtained on day 0 of AZD1222 vaccination. These receptors came from an adult in good health.

The chain employs TRBV19 and TRBJ1-5; 9 nucleotides line up with TRBD1. Trimming cost V 7 bases and J 7 bases; bases outside gene matches: 8. Per germline, CDR1 LNHDA and CDR2 SQIVND (reference sequence). The CDR3 contains 14 residues. The chain's CDR3 is CASTGTGPLQPQHF. DNA of the CDR3: TGTGCCAGTACCGGGACAGGGCCCTTACAGCCCCAGCATTTT.

CDR3 residues: CASSNGQMNQPQHF. The CDR3 DNA is TGTGCCAGTAGTAACGGACAGATGAATCAGCCCCAGCATTTT. J is TRBJ1-5 and V is TRBV19; weak D call: TRBD1 (6 bases). The CDR3 consists of 14 residues. Deletions cut 4 bases from V and 4 bases from J, with 11 bases between. Per the germline V gene, CDR1 is LNHDA and CDR2 is SQIVND (reference sequence).

The chain joins TRBV9 to TRBJ1-2, with 9 nucleotides matching TRBD1. This CDR3 comprises 14 residues. The ends lost 3 bases at V and 3 bases at J; junction bases unmatched: 3. Germline lookup yields CDR1 SGDLS and CDR2 YYNGEE. This CDR3 is CASSGQGVHYGYTF. The CDR3 DNA reads TGTGCCAGCAGCGGACAGGGGGTACACTATGGCTACACCTTC.

The chain carries TRBV19 and TRBJ1-4; TRBD1 is a possible D gene (5 bases). V was clipped by 3 bases and J by 0 bases, with 20 bases between them. The CDR3 is 19 residues long. Per the germline V gene, CDR1 is LNHDA and CDR2 is SQIVND (reference sequence). In nucleotides, the CDR3 is TGTGCCAGTAGTATTTATCTTTCTCGGGGCTCTGCAACTAATGAAAAACTGTTTTTT. It codes for CASSIYLSRGSATNEKLFF.

The CDR3 coding sequence is TGCAGCGTTGACGCGGGGCAGGGGGCCGGCGAGCAGTACTTC. Its protein is CSVDAGQGAGEQYF. The chain links TRBV29-1 to TRBJ2-7, with 8 bases fitting TRBD1. This CDR3 spans 14 amino acids. J was trimmed by 6 bases and V by 3 bases; bases with no gene match: 10. Germline loops: CDR1 SQVTM, CDR2 ANQGSEA.

The table lists this clone with a count of one. The CDR3 here is CAWSVHKETQYF. The CDR3 DNA is TGTGCCTGGAGTGTACACAAAGAGACCCAGTACTTC. This chain connects TRBV30 to TRBJ2-5, with D hard to call. Trimming took 0 bases from V and 3 from J, leaving 5 bases between them. The CDR3 is 12 amino acids. Looked up from germline, CDR1 is GTSNPN and CDR2 is SVGIG (reference sequence).

CDR3 sequence (DNA): TGTGCCAGCAGTTTAACCAGGTACAGGGATAGCAATCAGCCCCAGCATTTT. This gives the protein CASSLTRYRDSNQPQHF. The chain is built from TRBV28 and TRBJ1-5; tentatively, D is TRBD1 (6 bases). The CDR3 runs to 17 residues. Looked up from germline, CDR1 is MDHEN and CDR2 is SYDVKM. V was clipped by 2 bases and J by 0 bases, with 14 bases between them. The full variable domain, in which reference TRBV28 and TRBJ1-5 provide the parts outside the CDR3, is DVKVTQSSRYLVKRTGEKVFLECVQDMDHENMFWYRQDPGLGLRLIYFSYDVKMKEKGDIPEGYSVSREKKERFSLILESASTNQTSMYLCASSLTRYRDSNQPQHFGDGTRLSIL.

V usage is TRBV5-1 and J usage is TRBJ1-1, with D hard to call. The CDR3 loop spans 12 amino acids. The germline gives CDR1 SGHRS, CDR2 YFSETQ. Deletions cut 4 bases from V and 3 bases from J, with 7 bases between. CDR3 nucleotides: TGCGCCAGCAGCCGTTTAGACACTGAAGCTTTCTTT. It translates to CASSRLDTEAFF.

The rearrangement joins TRBV14 to TRBJ2-7; 10 nucleotides agree with TRBD1. The germline V gene encodes CDR1 SGHDN and CDR2 FVKESK. With V trimmed by 2 bases and J by 2 bases, 6 bases remained unmatched. CDR3 length: 16 amino acids. CDR3 sequence (DNA): TGTGCCAGCAGCCAATTAGGGACAGGGGAGACCTACGAGCAGTACTTC. Protein: CASSQLGTGETYEQYF.

J is TRBJ2-5 and V is TRBV10-3, with D tentatively TRBD1 or TRBD2 (6 bases each). Germline V CDR1 and CDR2: ENHRY, SYGVKD. The V gene lost 2 bases and the J gene lost 5 bases, with 18 bases spanning the gap. The CDR3 sequence is 16 residues long. The CDR3 is CAISEPRSGGRETQYF. CDR3 in DNA: TGTGCCATCAGTGAGCCACGTTCTGGGGGGCGGGAGACCCAGTACTTC.

The V call is TRBV19, the J call TRBJ2-3, with D unclear. The length of the CDR3 is 14 residues. Trimming left V 7 bases short and J 0 bases short, with 11 bases between. Germline values: CDR1 LNHDA, CDR2 SQIVND (reference sequence). The CDR3 coding sequence is TGTGCCAGTACCCCAGATACTAGCACAGATACGCAGTATTTT. The encoded protein is CASTPDTSTDTQYF.

J is TRBJ1-1 and V is TRBV7-3; TRBD1 matches 7 bases. CDR3 length equals 13 residues. CDR1 and CDR2 (germline): SGHTA, FQGTGA. After removal of 5 bases from V and 8 bases from J, the junction contained 8 bases not matched to a gene. The CDR3: CASSPQGFKEAFF. The CDR3 nucleotides read TGTGCCAGCAGCCCACAGGGGTTTAAAGAAGCTTTCTTT.

This clone is a singleton in its sample. The CDR3 region is CASSVGNSGAGELFF. As DNA, the CDR3 is TGTGCCAGCAGCGTAGGAAATAGCGGGGCCGGGGAGCTGTTTTTT. The chain recombines TRBV9 with TRBJ2-2; 8 nucleotides agree with TRBD2. Germline V gene sequence: CDR1 SGDLS, CDR2 YYNGEE. V trimming: 0 bases; J trimming: 6 bases; junction bases outside the gene matches: 4. The CDR3 spans 15 residues.

In this sample, this clone turned up once. This rearrangement joins TRBV7-3 to TRBJ2-1; 7 bases are shared with TRBD1. The J segment lost 9 bases and the V segment lost 0 bases, leaving 2 bases of the junction unmatched. Germline assignment: CDR1 SGHTA and CDR2 FQGTGA. The length of the CDR3 is 13 residues. The CDR3 sequence: CASSLTPGGEQFF. The CDR3 DNA follows: TGTGCCAGCAGCTTAACGCCAGGGGGTGAGCAGTTCTTC.

The V call is TRBV27, the J call TRBJ1-6, with D possibly TRBD1 on 5 matching bases. This CDR3 spans 15 amino acids. The germline V gene encodes CDR1 MNHEY and CDR2 SMNVEV (reference sequence). Trimming stripped 2 bases from V and 7 bases from J, with 12 bases between. The CDR3 sequence is CASSLEGRKNSPLHF. In DNA form, the CDR3 reads TGTGCCAGCAGTTTAGAGGGGAGAAAGAATTCACCCCTCCACTTT.

The chain recombines TRBV12-3 or TRBV12-4 with TRBJ1-2, with D hard to call. This CDR3 has 13 amino acids. V was clipped by 6 bases and J by 6 bases, with 14 bases between them. Here the CDR3 DNA reads TGTGCCAGCAGGGCTAATGGCTGGGATGGCTACACCTTC. It codes for CASRANGWDGYTF.

The chain recombines TRBV5-1 with TRBJ2-1, with D unresolved. The ends were cut back, 2 bases at V and 8 bases at J, with 14 bases in the middle. The CDR3 consists of 14 residues. CDR1 is SGHRS and CDR2 is YFSETQ in the germline V gene. CDR3 in amino acids: CASSLGLLMDEQFF. In DNA form, the CDR3 reads TGCGCCAGCAGCTTAGGGCTGCTGATGGATGAGCAGTTCTTC.

The rearrangement links TRBV20-1 to TRBJ1-2; 7 bases agree with TRBD1. CDR1 is DFQATT, CDR2 SNEGSKA, per germline (reference sequence). There are 11 residues in the CDR3. The J segment lost 5 bases and the V segment lost 4 bases, leaving 1 base of the junction unmatched. The CDR3 sequence: CSAKTGYGYTF. The CDR3 region has the DNA TGCAGTGCTAAGACAGGGTATGGCTACACCTTC.

V is TRBV6-9 and J is TRBJ2-2; a possible D gene is TRBD2 (6 bases). Germline V gene sequence: CDR1 MNHGY, CDR2 SVAAGI. The CDR3 length is 14 residues. Between the trimmed V and J ends, which lost 0 bases and 6 bases, there was a span of 8 bases. The CDR3 spells CASSYSEGSGELFF. The CDR3, as DNA: TGTGCCAGCAGTTATTCGGAGGGGTCCGGGGAGCTGTTTTTT.

The chain carries TRBV27 and TRBJ1-5, with D maybe TRBD1 (5 bases). This CDR3 spans 17 amino acids. Germline V gives CDR1 MNHEY, CDR2 SMNVEV (reference sequence). With 6 bases removed from V and 3 bases from J, the gap between germline ends came to 21 bases. As DNA, the CDR3 is TGTGCCAGCAGACCGTGGGGGTCGCGCTTTAACAATCAGCCCCAGCATTTT. Translated: CASRPWGSRFNNQPQHF.

The chain couples TRBV7-9 to TRBJ1-1; weak D call: TRBD1 (6 bases). The length of the CDR3 is 12 residues. Germline CDR1 SEHNR, CDR2 FQNEAQ (reference sequence). Trimming removed 4 bases at V and 7 bases at J, with 10 bases between. The CDR3 here is CASSYGQIEAFF. The CDR3 nucleotides are TGTGCCAGCAGCTACGGACAGATTGAAGCTTTCTTT. The full variable domain, rest sourced from reference TRBV7-9 and TRBJ1-1, is DTGVSQNPRHKITKRGQNVTFRCDPISEHNRLYWYRQTLGQGPEFLTYFQNEAQLEKSRLLSDRFSAERPKGSFSTLEIQRTEQGDSAMYLCASSYGQIEAFFGQGTRLTVV.

The V call is TRBV7-6, the J call TRBJ2-7; 8 bases agree with TRBD1. The CDR3 loop spans 16 amino acids. V lost 5 bases, J lost 6 bases, and 15 bases stayed unmatched. CDR1 is SGHVS and CDR2 is FNYEAQ in the germline V gene. Here the CDR3 reads CASSADRAEFYGEQYF. Written as DNA, the CDR3 is TGTGCCAGCAGCGCGGACAGGGCCGAATTTTACGGCGAGCAGTACTTC.

The chain combines TRBV30 with TRBJ1-6, with 7 bases fitting TRBD1. The CDR3 consists of 15 residues. Per germline, CDR1 GTSNPN and CDR2 SVGIG (reference sequence). V gave up 2 bases and J gave up 8 bases; unmatched junction bases: 9. DNA for the CDR3: TGTGCCTGGAGTCCCCCGGACAGGAGATATTCACCCCTCCACTTT. Protein product: CAWSPPDRRYSPLHF.

This clone was seen more than once but under ten times. The chain couples TRBV7-9 to TRBJ1-1, with D possibly being TRBD1 (5 bases). V was shortened by 5 bases and J by 3 bases, with 16 bases between the two germline ends. Germline values: CDR1 SEHNR, CDR2 FQNEAQ (reference sequence). The CDR3 is made up of 15 amino acids. CDR3 region: CASSPKGLRDTEAFF. In DNA form, the CDR3 reads TGTGCCAGCAGCCCCAAGGGACTCCGGGACACTGAAGCTTTCTTT. The variable domain in full, completed from reference TRBV7-9 and TRBJ1-1, reads DTGVSQNPRHKITKRGQNVTFRCDPISEHNRLYWYRQTLGQGPEFLTYFQNEAQLEKSRLLSDRFSAERPKGSFSTLEIQRTEQGDSAMYLCASSPKGLRDTEAFFGQGTRLTVV.

This clone has a single count. The V call is TRBV19, the J call TRBJ1-3; 8 bases line up with TRBD1. The V segment lost 9 bases and the J segment 6 bases; nucleotides outside the gene matches: 10. The CDR3 runs 14 residues. Germline CDR1 LNHDA, CDR2 SQIVND (reference sequence). CDR3 coding DNA: TGTGCCAGCACGGGACAGGCCCCGTTAAACACCATATATTTT. Translating gives CASTGQAPLNTIYF.

The chain uses TRBV5-1 and TRBJ1-1, with unresolved D. The ends were cut back, 2 bases at V and 4 bases at J, with 9 bases in the middle. CDR3 size: 13 residues. Germline V gene sequence: CDR1 SGHRS, CDR2 YFSETQ. DNA of the CDR3: TGCGCCAGCAGCTTTCGCGGGAGCACTGAAGCTTTCTTT. This codes for CASSFRGSTEAFF.